This entry lists 3 T cell receptor beta chains sequenced from one sample in a study of blood T cell repertoires in COVID-19. Sequencing used immunoSEQ multiplex PCR; TCRdb keeps in-frame clones, though not all of them. The sample lists about 180,000 clones; approximately 88% were seen once. The specimen was peripheral blood. The receptors originated from a woman aged 25 to 39 with acute or convalescent COVID-19.

The chain links TRBV7-9 to TRBJ2-1; D is undetermined. Germline values: CDR1 SEHNR, CDR2 FQNEAQ (reference sequence). Trimming took off 3 bases at V and 8 bases at J, with 5 bases between the two ends. This CDR3 spans 11 amino acids. As DNA, the CDR3 is TGTGCCAGCAGCTTCTTCGATGAGCAGTTCTTC. This encodes CASSFFDEQFF.

The chain employs TRBV10-1 and TRBJ2-2; D call uncertain. V was cut by 9 bases and J by 3 bases, with 5 bases left in between. Germline-derived CDR1 and CDR2 are WNHNN and SYGVQD (reference sequence). The CDR3 loop spans 11 amino acids. CDR3 sequence: CASSDTGELFF. CDR3 bases: TGCGCCAGTTCTGACACCGGGGAGCTGTTTTTT.

This chain links TRBV28 with TRBJ1-5; no firm D call. Trimming cost V 1 base and J 9 bases, with 10 bases left between them. Germline assignment: CDR1 MDHEN and CDR2 SYDVKM. CDR3 length: 13 residues. CDR3 sequence: CASSLYPFSPQHF. The CDR3 bases are TGTGCCAGCAGTTTATATCCCTTTTCGCCCCAGCATTTT.